This paragraph reports one TCR beta chain. This entry belongs to a study of blood T cell repertoires in COVID-19. Study as a whole: Specimens from acute and convalescent COVID-19 originated in the United States, Italy and Spain.

V was shortened by 1 base and J by 3 bases, with 10 bases between the two germline ends. The CDR3 contains 15 residues. The germline CDR1 and CDR2 sequences are LNHDA and SQIVND (reference sequence). Sequencing was performed with immunoSEQ multiplex PCR; in TCRdb, only in-frame clones are kept and a portion is missing. The data contain approximately 130,000 clones, 75% to 90% of them singletons. The genes are TRBV19 and TRBJ1-3; D is undetermined. The sequence was collected from a human donor in a cohort sampled during active COVID-19. Specimen: peripheral blood. The CDR3 protein is CASSIGRYFGNTIYF. The CDR3 DNA reads as TGTGCCAGTAGTATAGGTCGGTACTTTGGAAACACCATATATTTT.